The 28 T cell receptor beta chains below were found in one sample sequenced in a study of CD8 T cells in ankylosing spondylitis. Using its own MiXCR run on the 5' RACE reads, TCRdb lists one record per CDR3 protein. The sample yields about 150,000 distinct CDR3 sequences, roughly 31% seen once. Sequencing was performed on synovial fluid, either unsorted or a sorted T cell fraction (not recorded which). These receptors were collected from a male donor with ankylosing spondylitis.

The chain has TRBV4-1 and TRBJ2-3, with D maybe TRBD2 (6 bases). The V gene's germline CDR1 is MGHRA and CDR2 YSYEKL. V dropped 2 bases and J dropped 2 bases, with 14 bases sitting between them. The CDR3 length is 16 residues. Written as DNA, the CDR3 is TGCGCCAGCAGCCAATCCTTAGCGGACCCCACAGATACGCAGTATTTT. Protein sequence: CASSQSLADPTDTQYF.

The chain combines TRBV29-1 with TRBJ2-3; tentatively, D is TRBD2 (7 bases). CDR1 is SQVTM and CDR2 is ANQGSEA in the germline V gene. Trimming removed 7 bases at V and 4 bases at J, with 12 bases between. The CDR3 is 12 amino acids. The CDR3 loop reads CSARGAPDTQYF. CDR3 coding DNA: TGCAGCGCTCGGGGGGCCCCAGATACGCAGTATTTT.

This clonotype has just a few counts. The CDR3 nucleotides read TGTGCCAGCAGCACCCGACTAGCGGGAGGTTCCTACAATGAGCAGTTCTTC. Its translation: CASSTRLAGGSYNEQFF. The chain uses TRBV7-8 and TRBJ2-1; 13 positions agree with TRBD2. The germline CDR1 and CDR2 sequences are SGHVS and FQNEAQ. The CDR3 totals 17 residues. Trimming at V came to 5 bases and at J to 1 base, leaving 5 bases not matched to a gene.

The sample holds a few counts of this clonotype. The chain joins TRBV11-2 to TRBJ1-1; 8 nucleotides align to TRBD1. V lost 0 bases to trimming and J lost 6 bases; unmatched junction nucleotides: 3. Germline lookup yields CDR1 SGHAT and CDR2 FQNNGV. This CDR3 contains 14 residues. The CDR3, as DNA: TGTGCCAGCAGCTTAGAGGGCAGGGGGCCTGAAGCTTTCTTT. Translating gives CASSLEGRGPEAFF. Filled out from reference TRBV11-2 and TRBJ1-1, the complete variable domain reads EAGVAQSPRYKIIEKRQSVAFWCNPISGHATLYWYQQILGQGPKLLIQFQNNGVVDDSQLPKDRFSAERLKGVDSTLKIQPAKLEDSAVYLCASSLEGRGPEAFFGQGTRLTVV.

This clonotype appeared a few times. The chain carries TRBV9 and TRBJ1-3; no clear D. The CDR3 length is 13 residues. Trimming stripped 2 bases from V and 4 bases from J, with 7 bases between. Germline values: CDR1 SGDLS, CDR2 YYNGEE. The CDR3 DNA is TGTGCCAGCAGCGTCCACGACGGAAACACCATATATTTT. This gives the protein CASSVHDGNTIYF.

The CDR3 region has the DNA TGCGCCAGCAGCAGTCTAGCGGGAGCGGACACCGGGGAGCTGTTTTTT. It codes for CASSSLAGADTGELFF. The chain links TRBV4-3 to TRBJ2-2, with TRBD2 matching 10 bases. The CDR3 covers 16 residues. Germline trimming cut 5 bases from V and 3 bases from J; bases unmatched to any gene: 6. From germline, CDR1 is LGHNA and CDR2 YSLEER.

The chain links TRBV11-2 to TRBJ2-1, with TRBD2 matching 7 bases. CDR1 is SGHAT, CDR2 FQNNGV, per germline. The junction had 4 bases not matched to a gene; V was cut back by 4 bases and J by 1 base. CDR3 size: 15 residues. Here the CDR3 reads CASSSSSGSYNEQFF. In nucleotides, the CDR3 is TGTGCCAGCAGCTCCTCTAGCGGATCCTACAATGAGCAGTTCTTC.

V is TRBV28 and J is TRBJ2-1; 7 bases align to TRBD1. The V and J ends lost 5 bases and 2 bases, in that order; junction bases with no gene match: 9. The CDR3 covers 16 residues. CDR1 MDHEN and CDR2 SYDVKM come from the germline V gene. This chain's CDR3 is CASSPTGTNAYNEQFF. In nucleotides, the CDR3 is TGTGCCAGCAGTCCGACAGGGACGAACGCCTACAATGAGCAGTTCTTC. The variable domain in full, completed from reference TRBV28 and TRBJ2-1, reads DVKVTQSSRYLVKRTGEKVFLECVQDMDHENMFWYRQDPGLGLRLIYFSYDVKMKEKGDIPEGYSVSREKKERFSLILESASTNQTSMYLCASSPTGTNAYNEQFFGPGTRLTVL.

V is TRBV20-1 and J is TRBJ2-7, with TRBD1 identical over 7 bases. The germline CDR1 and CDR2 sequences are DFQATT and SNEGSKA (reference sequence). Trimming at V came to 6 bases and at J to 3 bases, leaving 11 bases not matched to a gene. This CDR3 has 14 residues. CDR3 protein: CSAAHSGQNYEQYF. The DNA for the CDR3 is TGCAGTGCAGCCCATTCGGGACAGAACTACGAGCAGTACTTC.

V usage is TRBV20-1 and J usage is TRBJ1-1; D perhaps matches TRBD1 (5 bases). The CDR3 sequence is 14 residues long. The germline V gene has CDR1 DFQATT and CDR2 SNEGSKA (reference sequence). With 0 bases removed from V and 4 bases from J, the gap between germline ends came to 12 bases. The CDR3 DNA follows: TGCAGTGCTAGAGACGCGGGGGGTCTCACTGAAGCTTTCTTT. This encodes CSARDAGGLTEAFF.

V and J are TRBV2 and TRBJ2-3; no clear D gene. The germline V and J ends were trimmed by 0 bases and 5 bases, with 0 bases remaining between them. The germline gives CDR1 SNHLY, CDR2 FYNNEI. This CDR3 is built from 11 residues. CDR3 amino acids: CASSEADTQYF. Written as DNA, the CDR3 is TGTGCCAGCAGTGAAGCAGATACGCAGTATTTT.

The CDR3 is CASSLGTVAFF. The CDR3 nucleotides are TGTGCCAGCAGTTTAGGGACAGTAGCTTTCTTT. The chain employs TRBV12-3 or TRBV12-4 and TRBJ1-1, with D possibly matching TRBD1 (6 bases). Trimming left V 1 base short and J 10 bases short, with 7 bases between. The CDR3 consists of 11 residues.

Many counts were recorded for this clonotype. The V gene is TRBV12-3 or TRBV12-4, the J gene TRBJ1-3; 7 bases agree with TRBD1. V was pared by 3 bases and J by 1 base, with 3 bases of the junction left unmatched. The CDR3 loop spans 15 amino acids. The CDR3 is CASSFKGASGNTIYF. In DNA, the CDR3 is TGTGCCAGCAGTTTTAAGGGGGCATCTGGAAACACCATATATTTT.

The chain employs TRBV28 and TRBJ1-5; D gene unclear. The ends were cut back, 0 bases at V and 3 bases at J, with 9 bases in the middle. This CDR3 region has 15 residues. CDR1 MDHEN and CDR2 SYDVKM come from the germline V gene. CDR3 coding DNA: TGTGCCAGCAGTTTATGGGGAGGGTTCAATCAGCCCCAGCATTTT. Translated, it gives CASSLWGGFNQPQHF.

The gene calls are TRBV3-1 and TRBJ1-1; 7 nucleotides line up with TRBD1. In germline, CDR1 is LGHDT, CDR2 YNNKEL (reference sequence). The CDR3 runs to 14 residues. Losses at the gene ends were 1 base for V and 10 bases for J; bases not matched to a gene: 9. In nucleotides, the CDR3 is TGTGCCAGCAGCCAAGTCGGGCAGGGGGGCCGAGCTTTCTTT. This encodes CASSQVGQGGRAFF.

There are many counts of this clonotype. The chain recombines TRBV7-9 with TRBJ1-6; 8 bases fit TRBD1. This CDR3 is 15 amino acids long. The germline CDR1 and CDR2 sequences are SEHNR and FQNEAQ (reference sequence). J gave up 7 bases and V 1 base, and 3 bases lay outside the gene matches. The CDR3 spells CASSLERDRNSPLHF. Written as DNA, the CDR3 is TGTGCCAGCAGCTTAGAACGGGACAGGAATTCACCCCTCCACTTT.

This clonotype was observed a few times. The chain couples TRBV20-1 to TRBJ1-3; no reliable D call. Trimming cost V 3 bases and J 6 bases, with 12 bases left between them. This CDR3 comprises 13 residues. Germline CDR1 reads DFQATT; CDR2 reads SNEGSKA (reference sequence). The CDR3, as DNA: TGCAGTGCTAGTGTGATGGGAAAAAACACCATATATTTT. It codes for CSASVMGKNTIYF.

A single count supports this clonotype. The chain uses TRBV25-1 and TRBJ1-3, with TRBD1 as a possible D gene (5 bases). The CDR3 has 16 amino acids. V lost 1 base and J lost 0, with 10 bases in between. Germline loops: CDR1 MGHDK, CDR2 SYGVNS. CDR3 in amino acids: CASSELRGASGNTIYF. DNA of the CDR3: TGTGCCAGCAGTGAATTGAGGGGCGCCTCTGGAAACACCATATATTTT.

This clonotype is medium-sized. CDR3 sequence: CSARLGLGMETQYF. In DNA, the CDR3 is TGCAGTGCTAGACTAGGACTGGGGATGGAGACCCAGTACTTC. The gene calls are TRBV20-1 and TRBJ2-5, with D perhaps matching TRBD2 (5 bases). Germline lookup yields CDR1 DFQATT and CDR2 SNEGSKA (reference sequence). CDR3 size: 14 residues. V lost 2 bases, J lost 5 bases, and 15 bases lay in between.

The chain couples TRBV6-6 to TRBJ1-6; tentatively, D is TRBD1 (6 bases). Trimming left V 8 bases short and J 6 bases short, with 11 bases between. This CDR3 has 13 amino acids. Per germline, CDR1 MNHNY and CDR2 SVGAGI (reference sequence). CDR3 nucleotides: TGTGCCAGCGGGACATTTCGTAATTCACCCCTCCACTTT. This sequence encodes CASGTFRNSPLHF.

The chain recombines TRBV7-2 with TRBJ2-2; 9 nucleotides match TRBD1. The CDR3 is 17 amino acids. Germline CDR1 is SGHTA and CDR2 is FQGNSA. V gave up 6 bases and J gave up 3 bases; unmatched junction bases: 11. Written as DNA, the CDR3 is TGTGCCAGCAGACAAACACAGGGGGCGCTCTACACCGGGGAGCTGTTTTTT. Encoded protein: CASRQTQGALYTGELFF.

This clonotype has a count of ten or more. The CDR3 nucleotides are TGTGCCAGCAGCTTAGAAGGCAGGGGAACCACAGATACGCAGTATTTT. This sequence encodes CASSLEGRGTTDTQYF. The chain employs TRBV7-8 and TRBJ2-3; possible D gene TRBD1, 6 bases. The V and J ends lost 1 base and 2 bases respectively, with 13 bases between them. This CDR3 comprises 16 residues. The germline V gene has CDR1 SGHVS and CDR2 FQNEAQ.

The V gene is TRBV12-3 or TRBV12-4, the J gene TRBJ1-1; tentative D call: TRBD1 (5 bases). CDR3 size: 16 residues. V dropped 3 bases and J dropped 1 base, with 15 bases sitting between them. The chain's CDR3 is CASSFVLVGGNTEAFF. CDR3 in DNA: TGTGCCAGCAGTTTTGTTCTGGTTGGGGGGAACACTGAAGCTTTCTTT.

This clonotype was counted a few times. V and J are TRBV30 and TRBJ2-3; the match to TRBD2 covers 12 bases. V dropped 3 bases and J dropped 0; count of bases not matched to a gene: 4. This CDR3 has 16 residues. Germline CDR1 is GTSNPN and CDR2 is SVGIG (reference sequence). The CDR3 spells CAWSAGLAGSTDTQYF. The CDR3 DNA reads TGTGCCTGGAGCGCCGGACTAGCGGGGAGCACAGATACGCAGTATTTT.

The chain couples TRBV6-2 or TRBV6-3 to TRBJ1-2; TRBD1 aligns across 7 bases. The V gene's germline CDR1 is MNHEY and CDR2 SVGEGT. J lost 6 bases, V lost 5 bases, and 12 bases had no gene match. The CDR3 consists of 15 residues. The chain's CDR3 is CASSPPLGQSNGYTF. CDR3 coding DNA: TGTGCCAGCAGTCCTCCCCTGGGACAGTCAAATGGCTACACCTTC.

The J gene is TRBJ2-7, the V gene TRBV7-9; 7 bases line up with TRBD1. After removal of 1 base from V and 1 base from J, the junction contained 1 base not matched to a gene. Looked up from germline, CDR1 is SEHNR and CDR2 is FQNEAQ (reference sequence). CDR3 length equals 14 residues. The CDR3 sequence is CASSLGDRSYEQYF. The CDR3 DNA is TGTGCCAGCAGCTTAGGGGACAGATCCTACGAGCAGTACTTC.

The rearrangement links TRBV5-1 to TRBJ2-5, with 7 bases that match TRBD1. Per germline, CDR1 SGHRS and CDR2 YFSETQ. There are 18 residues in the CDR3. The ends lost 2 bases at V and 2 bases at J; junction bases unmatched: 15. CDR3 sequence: CASSLGGLVDRKQETQYF. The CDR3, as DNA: TGCGCCAGCAGCTTAGGCGGATTGGTGGACAGGAAGCAAGAGACCCAGTACTTC. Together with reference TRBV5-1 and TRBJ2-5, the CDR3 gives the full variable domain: KAGVTQTPRYLIKTRGQQVTLSCSPISGHRSVSWYQQTPGQGLQFLFEYFSETQRNKGNFPGRFSGRQFSNSRSEMNVSTLELGDSALYLCASSLGGLVDRKQETQYFGPGTRLLVL.

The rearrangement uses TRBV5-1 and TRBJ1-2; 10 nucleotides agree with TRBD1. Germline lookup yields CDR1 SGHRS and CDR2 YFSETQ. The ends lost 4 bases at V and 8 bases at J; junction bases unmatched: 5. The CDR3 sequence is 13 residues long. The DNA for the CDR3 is TGCGCCAGCAGCGCCGGGACAGGGGTCGGCTACACCTTC. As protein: CASSAGTGVGYTF.